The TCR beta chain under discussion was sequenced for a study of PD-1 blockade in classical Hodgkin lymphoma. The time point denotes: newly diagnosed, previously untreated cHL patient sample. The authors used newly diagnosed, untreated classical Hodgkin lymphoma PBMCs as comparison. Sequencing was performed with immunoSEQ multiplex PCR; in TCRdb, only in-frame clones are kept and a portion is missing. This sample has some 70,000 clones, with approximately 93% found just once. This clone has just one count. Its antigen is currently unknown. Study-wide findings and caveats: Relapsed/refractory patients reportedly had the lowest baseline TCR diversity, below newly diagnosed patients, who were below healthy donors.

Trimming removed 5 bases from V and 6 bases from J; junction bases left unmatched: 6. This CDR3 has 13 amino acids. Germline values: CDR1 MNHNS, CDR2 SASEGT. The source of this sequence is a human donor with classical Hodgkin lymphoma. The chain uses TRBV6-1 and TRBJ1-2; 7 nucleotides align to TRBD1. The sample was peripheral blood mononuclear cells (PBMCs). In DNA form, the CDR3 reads TGTGCCAGCAGTTCGACAGGGTTTAATGGCTACACCTTC. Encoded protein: CASSSTGFNGYTF.